This record covers a single T cell receptor beta chain. Which antigen it targets is not known. It has no much larger one-base neighbor in the sample; base qualities were not kept. TCRbeta CDR3 regions were amplified from genomic DNA using the immunoSEQ Assay, a bias-controlled multiplex PCR. In the original analysis: Within the assay, amplification of reference gene primers was used to estimate how many nucleated cells each sample contained. To quantify the absolute abundance of each unique TCRbeta CDR3 rearrangement, sequence reads were collapsed and filtered. For each sample, productive Simpson clonality was calculated as the square root of Simpson's diversity index across productive rearrangements. TCRdb provides this immuneACCESS table in a form limited to in-frame rearrangements. Some clones are lacking; in checked studies, under half of them reflect an unresolved V gene, and why the rest are absent is not known. V and J calls and clone size are copied from that table; D and trimming were computed from the DNA. The sample table lists tens of thousands of clones, roughly 80% of them with a count of one. The top ten clones comprise approximately 30% of the sample.

The source of the sample is a study of blood T cell repertoires in COVID-19 (dated by TCRdb to the early 2020s). In the study overall: Samples covering the acute and convalescent phases of COVID-19 were provided by collaborators in the United States, Italy and Spain. The material from the prospective study consisted of cDNA or gDNA derived from T cells, B-cell-depleted T cells, or PBMCs. The dataset comprised deeply sampled blood TCRbeta repertoires from subjects exposed to, actively infected with, or recovered from COVID-19. The repertoires were released in a freely available public database meant as a resource for research on the immune response to SARS-CoV-2. The samples were drawn from two sources: the first 160 participants of the ongoing ImmuneRACE study, and 1,254 subjects contributed by 6 global collaborators. Sample metadata almost always included a de-identified subject ID, COVID-19 status, age in years and sex. Where available, HLA class I and class II types were obtained from metadata supplied by the sample provider rather than from assay-based typing. Results and caveats for the whole study, not just this receptor: The amount of clinical and demographic metadata varied by source and participant and was provided uncurated.

From its cysteine to its phenylalanine, the CDR3 spans 11 amino acids. The only DNA kept is the CDR3, 33 bases in frame from the first base. V ends up 10 bases short and J 6 bases short, with an unmatched junction base count of 2. The germline V gene yields ENHRY for CDR1 and SYGVKD for CDR2. Each collaborating institution followed its own protocols to collect whole blood in K2EDTA tubes. For TCRbeta analysis, collaborators shipped samples in one of three forms: frozen whole blood, isolated PBMCs, or DNA extracted from either of those sample types. The receptor's source is a human donor in a cohort sampled during active COVID-19. The sequence links TRBV10-3 to TRBJ1-2; TRBD1 matches 10 bases in the middle. The specimen sequenced was peripheral blood. The sequenced DNA is TGTGCCACCGGGACAGGGGATGGCTACACCTTC. This translates into CATGTGDGYTF.